The T cell receptor (beta chain) described here comes from a study of vaccination effects on CD4 cells after COVID-19. Assay used: immunoSEQ multiplex PCR; TCRdb lists only in-frame clones, some missing. The table lists about 73,000 clones, around 67% of them singletons. Germline V CDR1 and CDR2: WNHNN, SYGVQD (reference sequence). The length of the CDR3 is 13 residues. V shed 7 bases and J shed 7 bases, with 14 bases lying between them. Once cultured for more than nine days, the cells underwent separation to obtain CD4+ T cells. Participants were given two doses of BNT162b2 or mRNA-1273 vaccine. In its sample, this clone was seen a few times. The antigen is unknown.

The V call is TRBV10-1, the J call TRBJ2-4, with D possibly called TRBD1 or TRBD2 (5 bases each). This receptor was taken from a human donor who received a COVID-19 vaccine. Sample: CD4+ T cells from PBMCs cultured without peptide, taken after COVID-19 vaccination. The CDR3 region is CASIPRGPNIQYF. CDR3 DNA: TGCGCCAGCATCCCCCGGGGACCTAACATTCAGTACTTC.